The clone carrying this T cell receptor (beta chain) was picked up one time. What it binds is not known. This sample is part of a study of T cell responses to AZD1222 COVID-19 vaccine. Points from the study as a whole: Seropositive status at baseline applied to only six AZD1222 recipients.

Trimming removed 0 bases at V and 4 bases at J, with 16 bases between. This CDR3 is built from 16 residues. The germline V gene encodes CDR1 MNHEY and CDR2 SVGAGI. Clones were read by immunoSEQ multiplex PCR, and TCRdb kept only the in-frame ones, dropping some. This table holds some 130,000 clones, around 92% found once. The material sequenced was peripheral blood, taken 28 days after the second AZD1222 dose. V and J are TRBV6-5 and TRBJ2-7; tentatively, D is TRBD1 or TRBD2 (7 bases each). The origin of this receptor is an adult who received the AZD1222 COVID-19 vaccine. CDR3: CASSYSSGTVAYEQYF. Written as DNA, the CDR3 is TGTGCCAGCAGTTACTCCAGCGGGACAGTGGCATACGAGCAGTACTTC.